These 18 T cell receptor beta chains share one sample of origin, sequenced in a study of cytomegalovirus exposure and HLA in healthy donors. A multiplex PCR was run with 60 Vbeta primers and 13 Jbeta primers. The method was immunoSEQ multiplex PCR; TCRdb's version includes in-frame clones alone and lacks a portion of them. The sample's table shows under 200,000 clones. The sequenced sample was PBMCs. The receptors derive from a man aged 25 to 45 in good health and CMV-seronegative.

This rearrangement joins TRBV19 to TRBJ2-7; the D is unclear. The V end lost 2 bases, the J end lost 6 bases, and 8 bases lay between the germline ends. This CDR3 comprises 12 residues. The germline gives CDR1 LNHDA, CDR2 SQIVND (reference sequence). For the CDR3, the DNA is TGTGCCAGTAGTATATTGGGCCGCGAGCAGTACTTC. Residues: CASSILGREQYF. The full variable domain, in which reference TRBV19 and TRBJ2-7 provide the parts outside the CDR3, is DGGITQSPKYLFRKEGQNVTLSCEQNLNHDAMYWYRQDPGQGLRLIYYSQIVNDFQKGDIAEGYSVSREKKESFPLTVTSAQKNPTAFYLCASSILGREQYFGPGTRLTVT.

This sequence joins TRBV11-1 and TRBJ2-7; 9 bases align to TRBD1. CDR1 is SGHAT, CDR2 FQDESV, per germline (reference sequence). J lost 6 bases, V lost 5 bases, and 11 bases had no gene match. The CDR3 spans 15 residues. CDR3 sequence: CASSHSDRGMFEQYF. The CDR3 bases are TGTGCCAGCAGCCACTCGGACAGGGGCATGTTCGAGCAGTACTTC.

CDR3 coding DNA: TGTGCCAGCAGCGTAGCCCCTAGCGGGGCAGGCTACGAGCAGTACTTC. This translates into CASSVAPSGAGYEQYF. J is TRBJ2-7 and V is TRBV9; TRBD2 agrees at 9 bases. The CDR3 is made up of 16 amino acids. V dropped 0 bases and J dropped 3; count of bases not matched to a gene: 7. The germline V gene has CDR1 SGDLS and CDR2 YYNGEE.

V usage is TRBV4-3 and J usage is TRBJ2-1; 9 bases map to TRBD1. The CDR3 totals 15 residues. The junction had 6 bases not matched to a gene; V was cut back by 3 bases and J by 6 bases. The germline V gene encodes CDR1 LGHNA and CDR2 YSLEER. The CDR3 spells CASSQGTGQGNEQFF. The CDR3 coding sequence is TGCGCCAGCAGCCAGGGGACAGGGCAGGGCAATGAGCAGTTCTTC.

The chain recombines TRBV6-1 with TRBJ1-4; TRBD1 aligns across 7 bases. This CDR3 comprises 15 residues. The junction had 1 base not matched to a gene; V was cut back by 2 bases and J by 1 base. Germline lookup yields CDR1 MNHNS and CDR2 SASEGT. This CDR3 reads CASSERGRTNEKLFF. CDR3 sequence (DNA): TGTGCCAGCAGTGAAAGGGGGCGAACTAATGAAAAACTGTTTTTT.

J is TRBJ1-5 and V is TRBV10-3; D is uncertain. CDR1 ENHRY and CDR2 SYGVKD come from the germline V gene. V was trimmed by 7 bases and J by 0 bases, leaving 10 bases between them. The CDR3 is 14 residues long. CDR3 coding DNA: TGTGCCATCACCGAAAACTATAGCAATCAGCCCCAGCATTTT. Translation: CAITENYSNQPQHF.

V gene TRBV5-1 combines with J gene TRBJ2-3; 11 bases match TRBD2. Germline V gene data show CDR1 as SGHRS and CDR2 as YFSETQ. The CDR3 covers 16 residues. V was pared by 4 bases and J by 0 bases, with 4 bases of the junction left unmatched. CDR3 residues: CASSQRTSGSTDTQYF. In DNA, the CDR3 is TGCGCCAGCAGCCAACGGACTAGCGGGAGCACAGATACGCAGTATTTT.

The chain recombines TRBV6-6 with TRBJ1-5; 8 nucleotides match TRBD1. Germline V gene data show CDR1 as MNHNY and CDR2 as SVGAGI (reference sequence). The CDR3 totals 12 residues. Trimming at V came to 4 bases and at J to 14 bases, leaving 7 bases not matched to a gene. The CDR3: CASSSSDREKHF. Written as DNA, the CDR3 is TGTGCCAGCAGTTCGTCGGACAGGGAAAAGCATTTT.

This sequence joins TRBV6-4 and TRBJ2-3, with D unresolved. V was cut by 3 bases and J by 6 bases, with 16 bases left in between. From germline, CDR1 is MRHNA and CDR2 SNTAGT. This CDR3 comprises 15 residues. The CDR3 DNA follows: TGTGCCAGCAGTGAACAGCCCCTGACCCCGGATACGCAGTATTTT. It specifies CASSEQPLTPDTQYF.

V and J are TRBV5-4 and TRBJ2-7; 9 nucleotides agree with TRBD1. V shed 1 base and J 3 bases; nucleotides not matched to a gene: 5. The V gene's germline CDR1 is SGHNT and CDR2 YYREEE (reference sequence). The CDR3 loop spans 15 amino acids. In DNA form, the CDR3 reads TGTGCCAGCAGCTTGTGGACAGGGGACTACTACGAGCAGTACTTC. Its protein product is CASSLWTGDYYEQYF.

This chain uses TRBV15 with TRBJ1-2; TRBD1 is a possible D gene (5 bases). The CDR3 sequence is 14 residues long. The V end was cut by 3 bases, the J end by 8 bases, with 16 bases between. From germline, CDR1 is LNHNV and CDR2 YYDKDF (reference sequence). CDR3 DNA sequence: TGTGCCACCAGCAGTCTACGGGGGGACGACGGCTACACCTTC. Encoded protein: CATSSLRGDDGYTF.

The CDR3 is CASSLRGGLNTEAFF. The DNA of the CDR3 is TGTGCCAGCAGCTTACGAGGCGGATTGAACACTGAAGCTTTCTTT. This chain uses TRBV7-2 with TRBJ1-1; D is undetermined. Germline V gene sequence: CDR1 SGHTA, CDR2 FQGNSA. The CDR3 extends over 15 amino acids. V was cut by 2 bases and J by 0 bases, with 10 bases left in between. Full variable domain (missing parts from reference TRBV7-2 and TRBJ1-1): GAGVSQSPSNKVTEKGKDVELRCDPISGHTALYWYRQSLGQGLEFLIYFQGNSAPDKSGLPSDRFSAERTGGSVSTLTIQRTQQEDSAVYLCASSLRGGLNTEAFFGQGTRLTVV.

The V and J genes are TRBV29-1 and TRBJ2-5, with a weak D call TRBD2 (5 bases). Per germline, CDR1 SQVTM and CDR2 ANQGSEA. The CDR3 spans 12 residues. V was cut by 1 base and J by 5 bases, with 8 bases left in between. The CDR3 DNA reads as TGCAGCGTTGAAGTACTAGGGGAGACCCAGTACTTC. Amino acids: CSVEVLGETQYF.

J is TRBJ2-7 and V is TRBV18; 11 bases agree with TRBD2. Germline V gives CDR1 KGHSH, CDR2 LQKENI. Trimming cost V 4 bases and J 2 bases; bases outside gene matches: 4. The CDR3 consists of 15 residues. The CDR3 DNA sequence: TGTGCCAGCTCACTGGGACTAGCGGAAACCTACGAGCAGTACTTC. Protein: CASSLGLAETYEQYF.

The genes are TRBV11-3 and TRBJ1-2; D unclear. The germline gives CDR1 SGHNT, CDR2 YENEEA. The ends were cut back, 0 bases at V and 5 bases at J, with 22 bases in the middle. The CDR3 loop spans 18 amino acids. CDR3 bases: TGTGCCAGCAGCTTAGATCGGGGATGGACGGATCAAGTTTATGGCTACACCTTC. Protein product: CASSLDRGWTDQVYGYTF.

The V and J genes are TRBV7-3 and TRBJ2-5; TRBD1 is a possible D gene (6 bases). The germline CDR1 and CDR2 sequences are SGHTA and FQGTGA. The CDR3 has 13 residues. V was trimmed by 5 bases and J by 2 bases, leaving 9 bases between them. CDR3 DNA sequence: TGTGCCAGCAGCCACGACAGGCAAGAGACCCAGTACTTC. This encodes CASSHDRQETQYF.

The chain carries TRBV30 and TRBJ2-5, with TRBD2 matching 7 bases. The CDR3 consists of 15 residues. V was pared by 3 bases and J by 5 bases, with 12 bases of the junction left unmatched. CDR1 and CDR2 (germline): GTSNPN, SVGIG (reference sequence). The CDR3 DNA reads TGTGCCTGGAGCCTAGGTTCTAGCGGCGCGGAGACCCAGTACTTC. It codes for CAWSLGSSGAETQYF.

V gene TRBV19 combines with J gene TRBJ2-7; D remains unclear. V was shortened by 5 bases and J by 3 bases, with 5 bases between the two germline ends. Germline values: CDR1 LNHDA, CDR2 SQIVND (reference sequence). The CDR3 runs to 11 residues. This CDR3 reads CASSHSYEQYF. The CDR3, as DNA: TGTGCCAGTAGTCACAGCTACGAGCAGTACTTC.